The 13 T cell receptor beta chains below all came from one sample that was sequenced in a study of Ad26.COV2.S vaccination and SARS-CoV-2 variants. As to treatment: 15 to 20 received Ad26.COV2.S at low or high dose, single or two shots; 5 received placebo; per-sample allocation not given. The samples date from day 63 after the first vaccine or placebo injection. Clones were read by immunoSEQ multiplex PCR, and TCRdb kept only the in-frame ones, dropping some. In the table there are 300,000 to 350,000 clones, around 88% of which are singletons. The sample was peripheral blood, taken in a trial of Ad26.COV2.S vaccine versus placebo. These receptors all come from a person aged 18-65 years who received the Ad26.COV2.S COVID-19 vaccine or a placebo.

The rearrangement links TRBV10-2 to TRBJ1-5, with 9 bases matching TRBD1. Trimming cost V 3 bases and J 5 bases; bases outside gene matches: 2. Germline assignment: CDR1 WSHSY and CDR2 SAAADI. The CDR3 consists of 14 residues. The CDR3 loop is CASSEQGADQPQHF. CDR3 bases: TGCGCCAGCAGTGAACAGGGGGCTGATCAGCCCCAGCATTTT.

The rearrangement links TRBV28 to TRBJ1-1; D unclear. V was trimmed by 4 bases and J by 3 bases, leaving 3 bases between them. This CDR3 contains 11 residues. Germline loops: CDR1 MDHEN, CDR2 SYDVKM. The CDR3 region has the DNA TGTGCCAGCAGTTCCCACACTGAAGCTTTCTTT. As protein: CASSSHTEAFF.

There are a few counts of this clone. This chain joins TRBV11-2 and TRBJ1-2, with D tentatively TRBD1 (6 bases). This CDR3 comprises 14 residues. Germline V gives CDR1 SGHAT, CDR2 FQNNGV. Deletions cut 6 bases from V and 4 bases from J, with 15 bases between. The CDR3 loop is CASRPGDTLYGYTF. CDR3 bases: TGTGCCAGCAGGCCAGGGGACACCCTCTATGGCTACACCTTC.

The chain uses TRBV7-2 and TRBJ2-5; TRBD1 might be the D (5 bases). Germline V gene data show CDR1 as SGHTA and CDR2 as FQGNSA. Between the trimmed V and J ends, which lost 7 bases and 5 bases, there was a span of 14 bases. The CDR3 has 13 amino acids. CDR3 in amino acids: CASIRRDWETQYF. Here the CDR3 DNA reads TGTGCCAGCATCCGCAGGGATTGGGAGACCCAGTACTTC. Full variable domain (outside the CDR3, taken from reference TRBV7-2 and TRBJ2-5): GAGVSQSPSNKVTEKGKDVELRCDPISGHTALYWYRQSLGQGLEFLIYFQGNSAPDKSGLPSDRFSAERTGGSVSTLTIQRTQQEDSAVYLCASIRRDWETQYFGPGTRLLVL.

This chain links TRBV3-1 (or the pseudogene TRBV3-2) with TRBJ2-7; the D gene is possibly TRBD1 (6 bases). V lost 4 bases to trimming and J lost 6 bases, with 16 bases between them. Looked up from germline, CDR1 is LGHDT and CDR2 is YNNKEL (reference sequence). CDR3 length: 14 residues. CDR3: CASSPDPQGPEQYF. The CDR3 coding sequence is TGTGCCAGCAGCCCGGACCCACAGGGTCCCGAGCAGTACTTC.

A remark on this clone: At the DNA level, this CDR3 is encoded by other sequences in the same sample as well. The gene calls are TRBV28 and TRBJ2-7; D not resolved. Trimming pared 8 bases from V and 3 bases from J, leaving 8 bases between. In germline, CDR1 is MDHEN, CDR2 SYDVKM. The CDR3 extends over 11 amino acids. The CDR3 DNA is TGTGCCAGCCGCGGCATCTACGAGCAGTACTTC. Protein sequence: CASRGIYEQYF.

V is TRBV4-1 and J is TRBJ1-1, with TRBD1 matching 7 bases. V shed 3 bases, J shed 10 bases, and the junction held 8 bases outside the gene matches. This CDR3 comprises 13 residues. In germline, CDR1 is MGHRA, CDR2 YSYEKL. Here the CDR3 reads CASSQTRQGVAFF. The CDR3 region has the DNA TGCGCCAGCAGCCAGACTAGACAGGGTGTAGCTTTCTTT.

V usage is TRBV12-5 and J usage is TRBJ2-7, with a weak D call TRBD1 (6 bases). Germline V CDR1 and CDR2: LGHNT, FRNRAP. This CDR3 has 15 amino acids. The V and J ends lost 1 base and 6 bases respectively, with 16 bases between them. The CDR3 coding sequence is TGTGCTAGTGGTTTGGAGATAGGCAGGGGTATCGAGCAGTACTTC. Translating it yields CASGLEIGRGIEQYF.

The sample holds a few counts of this clone. The V call is TRBV5-5, the J call TRBJ2-7; TRBD1 matches at 8 bases. This CDR3 is 14 amino acids long. Germline CDR1 is SGHKS and CDR2 is YYEKEE (reference sequence). Losses at the gene ends were 2 bases for V and 1 base for J; bases not matched to a gene: 2. CDR3 nucleotides: TGTGCCAGCAGCTTCCGGGACAGGTCCTACGAGCAGTACTTC. Its protein product is CASSFRDRSYEQYF.

The V call is TRBV4-3, the J call TRBJ2-1, with 8 bases fitting TRBD2. CDR3 length equals 17 residues. The V gene end was trimmed by 0 bases and the J gene end by 7 bases; junction bases not matched to a gene: 11. Germline V gives CDR1 LGHNA, CDR2 YSLEER. The CDR3 nucleotides read TGCGCCAGCAGCCAAGATTCGACGACGGGGGGGCGAAATGAGCAGTTCTTC. As protein: CASSQDSTTGGRNEQFF.

The chain is built from TRBV18 and TRBJ2-1; 13 bases fit TRBD2. Unmatched junction bases numbered 8, after V lost 2 bases and J lost 10 bases. The V gene's germline CDR1 is KGHSH and CDR2 LQKENI. The CDR3 is made up of 16 amino acids. DNA for the CDR3: TGTGCCAGCTCACCAACTAGCGGGAGGGCCGAGAGCGAGCAGTTCTTC. It specifies CASSPTSGRAESEQFF.

This clone was seen only once. This rearrangement joins TRBV15 to TRBJ1-6; D is ambiguous. The CDR3 loop spans 11 amino acids. Germline lookup yields CDR1 LNHNV and CDR2 YYDKDF (reference sequence). Trimming stripped 8 bases from V and 5 bases from J, with 4 bases between. This CDR3 reads CATQDNSPLHF. Here the CDR3 DNA reads TGTGCCACCCAAGATAATTCACCCCTCCACTTT.

The chain is built from TRBV5-5 and TRBJ2-1, with D perhaps TRBD1 (5 bases). V gave up 4 bases and J gave up 2 bases, with 10 bases separating them. Germline CDR1 and CDR2: SGHKS and YYEKEE (reference sequence). This CDR3 has 14 residues. The CDR3 protein is CASSLDSTYNEQFF. In DNA form, the CDR3 reads TGTGCCAGCAGCCTCGACAGCACCTACAATGAGCAGTTCTTC.